These 29 T cell receptor beta chains were sequenced from one sample in a study of cytomegalovirus exposure and HLA in healthy donors. PCR primers comprised 60 Vbeta and 13 Jbeta primers. The data were produced by immunoSEQ multiplex PCR, yet TCRdb's version contains in-frame clones alone and is incomplete. The sample includes 100,000 to 150,000 clones. The sample taken for sequencing was PBMCs. All receptors come from a man aged 35 to 55 in good health and CMV-seronegative.

The chain employs TRBV5-6 and TRBJ2-1; 12 bases are shared with TRBD2. This CDR3 is 18 amino acids long. V lost 4 bases to trimming and J lost 0 bases; unmatched junction nucleotides: 8. Germline V lookup: CDR1 SGHDT, CDR2 YYEEEE. CDR3 sequence (DNA): TGTGCCAGCAGCCCCGGGACTAGCGGGCGCTCCTCCTACAATGAGCAGTTCTTC. It specifies CASSPGTSGRSSYNEQFF.

The rearrangement links TRBV11-3 to TRBJ2-5; TRBD1 aligns across 8 bases. CDR3 length equals 12 residues. The V gene's germline CDR1 is SGHNT and CDR2 YENEEA. Germline trimming cut 5 bases from V and 12 bases from J; bases unmatched to any gene: 8. The CDR3: CASSLRDRREYF. For the CDR3, the DNA is TGTGCCAGCAGCCTCCGGGACAGGAGGGAGTACTTC. Based on the CDR3 plus reference TRBV11-3 and TRBJ2-5, the full variable domain is EAGVVQSPRYKIIEKKQPVAFWCNPISGHNTLYWYLQNLGQGPELLIRYENEEAVDDSQLPKDRFSAERLKGVDSTLKIQPAELGDSAVYLCASSLRDRREYFGPGTRLLVL.

The chain has TRBV6-4 and TRBJ1-2; 8 positions match TRBD1. The CDR3 contains 15 residues. V shed 4 bases and J 5 bases; nucleotides not matched to a gene: 9. Germline-derived CDR1 and CDR2 are MRHNA and SNTAGT. CDR3 nucleotides: TGTGCCAGCAGTGGCGACAGGGGTTATGTATATGGCTACACCTTC. Translation gives CASSGDRGYVYGYTF.

This chain uses TRBV5-1 with TRBJ2-1, with 7 bases identical to TRBD2. The germline V gene encodes CDR1 SGHRS and CDR2 YFSETQ. V lost 0 bases to trimming and J lost 5 bases; unmatched junction nucleotides: 2. This CDR3 contains 14 residues. The CDR3 DNA sequence: TGCGCCAGCAGCTTGGCGGGGGGAGACAATGAGCAGTTCTTC. This gives the protein CASSLAGGDNEQFF.

This chain uses TRBV28 with TRBJ2-7; D perhaps matches TRBD2 (6 bases). Trimming removed 7 bases from V and 4 bases from J, with 20 bases in between. This CDR3 is built from 15 residues. The germline V gene has CDR1 MDHEN and CDR2 SYDVKM. In DNA, the CDR3 is TGTGCCAGCACTTTGGTGGGGGACTTCCGATACGAGCAGTACTTC. It codes for CASTLVGDFRYEQYF.

This rearrangement joins TRBV5-4 to TRBJ2-7, with 10 nucleotides matching TRBD2. The germline V gene encodes CDR1 SGHNT and CDR2 YYREEE (reference sequence). The V segment lost 3 bases and the J segment 2 bases; nucleotides outside the gene matches: 5. This CDR3 is 15 amino acids long. CDR3 residues: CASSSIAGGTYEQYF. CDR3 in DNA: TGTGCCAGCAGCTCAATAGCGGGAGGTACCTACGAGCAGTACTTC. The full variable domain, with the rest looked up from reference TRBV5-4 and TRBJ2-7, is ETGVTQSPTHLIKTRGQQVTLRCSSQSGHNTVSWYQQALGQGPQFIFQYYREEENGRGNFPPRFSGLQFPNYSSELNVNALELDDSALYLCASSSIAGGTYEQYFGPGTRLTVT.

The rearrangement joins TRBV2 to TRBJ1-1, with 7 bases aligning to TRBD1. Trimming cost V 4 bases and J 0 bases; bases outside gene matches: 5. Germline assignment: CDR1 SNHLY and CDR2 FYNNEI. CDR3 length equals 15 residues. CDR3 protein: CASSVSGTVNTEAFF. For the CDR3, the DNA is TGTGCCAGCAGTGTATCCGGGACAGTGAACACTGAAGCTTTCTTT.

The chain employs TRBV7-9 and TRBJ2-2, with TRBD2 matching 7 bases. The CDR3 runs to 13 residues. Germline trimming cut 3 bases from V and 5 bases from J; bases unmatched to any gene: 0. Germline CDR1 is SEHNR and CDR2 is FQNEAQ (reference sequence). The CDR3 DNA sequence: TGTGCCAGCAGCTTGCGGGAGACCGGGGAGCTGTTTTTT. Protein: CASSLRETGELFF.

The gene calls are TRBV11-2 and TRBJ2-2; 11 nucleotides match TRBD2. This CDR3 contains 19 residues. Germline-derived CDR1 and CDR2 are SGHAT and FQNNGV. V shed 5 bases and J 6 bases; nucleotides not matched to a gene: 17. The CDR3: CASSRGLAGGGQIPGELFF. In nucleotides, the CDR3 is TGTGCCAGCAGCCGCGGACTAGCGGGCGGCGGCCAAATTCCCGGGGAGCTGTTTTTT.

This chain joins TRBV5-4 and TRBJ2-1; TRBD2 matches 8 bases. V trimming: 0 bases; J trimming: 7 bases; junction bases outside the gene matches: 12. Germline CDR1 is SGHNT and CDR2 is YYREEE (reference sequence). This CDR3 spans 17 amino acids. CDR3 in amino acids: CASSLAGLAGSVNEQFF. The DNA of the CDR3 is TGTGCCAGCAGCTTGGCAGGCCTAGCGGGCTCAGTGAATGAGCAGTTCTTC.

This chain links TRBV5-1 with TRBJ2-1; TRBD2 aligns across 8 bases. The germline gives CDR1 SGHRS, CDR2 YFSETQ. The trim removed 4 bases at V and 6 bases at J, leaving 9 bases unmatched. This CDR3 is 15 amino acids long. CDR3 sequence (DNA): TGCGCCAGCAGCCATCCGGGACTAGGGTCCAATGAGCAGTTCTTC. It translates to CASSHPGLGSNEQFF.

This chain's CDR3 is CASSPGLAGEETQYF. The CDR3, as DNA: TGTGCCAGCAGTCCGGGACTAGCGGGAGAAGAGACCCAGTACTTC. This chain uses TRBV2 with TRBJ2-5; 14 bases match TRBD2. The V segment lost 5 bases and the J segment 3 bases; nucleotides outside the gene matches: 2. CDR1 is SNHLY and CDR2 is FYNNEI in the germline V gene. This CDR3 is 15 amino acids long.

This chain connects TRBV10-2 to TRBJ1-1, with D perhaps TRBD1 (6 bases). Trimming cost V 9 bases and J 2 bases, with 16 bases left between them. The CDR3 runs 14 residues. Germline CDR1 is WSHSY and CDR2 is SAAADI. Here the CDR3 reads CASGTTQGNTEAFF. The CDR3 DNA reads as TGCGCCAGTGGGACAACCCAGGGTAACACTGAAGCTTTCTTT.

V usage is TRBV5-5 and J usage is TRBJ1-1; a possible D gene is TRBD1 (6 bases). Trimming left V 0 bases short and J 1 base short, with 7 bases between. Germline-derived CDR1 and CDR2 are SGHKS and YYEKEE (reference sequence). This CDR3 region has 14 residues. This chain's CDR3 is CASSLGQANTEAFF. CDR3 DNA: TGTGCCAGCAGCTTGGGACAGGCGAACACTGAAGCTTTCTTT.

The chain employs TRBV11-3 and TRBJ2-1, with TRBD2 matching over 10 bases. CDR3 length equals 14 residues. Looked up from germline, CDR1 is SGHNT and CDR2 is YENEEA. V gave up 7 bases and J gave up 8 bases; unmatched junction bases: 8. DNA of the CDR3: TGTGCCAGCAAGGAGTCTAGCGGGAGCCATGAGCAGTTCTTC. It encodes CASKESSGSHEQFF.

The chain has TRBV7-3 and TRBJ2-5; possible D gene TRBD2, 5 bases. V lost 5 bases and J 3 bases, leaving 10 bases between the germline ends. The CDR3 loop spans 13 amino acids. Germline CDR1 and CDR2: SGHTA and FQGTGA. CDR3 bases: TGTGCCAGCAGCCCCGGACTCGAAGAGACCCAGTACTTC. Its protein is CASSPGLEETQYF.

The V call is TRBV7-2, the J call TRBJ2-7; 7 positions match TRBD2. This CDR3 spans 14 amino acids. Losses at the gene ends were 5 bases for V and 2 bases for J; bases not matched to a gene: 6. Germline lookup yields CDR1 SGHTA and CDR2 FQGNSA. CDR3 residues: CASSPTSQTYEQYF. The DNA for the CDR3 is TGTGCCAGCAGCCCGACTAGCCAGACCTACGAGCAGTACTTC.

This chain connects TRBV5-1 to TRBJ2-7, with D perhaps matching TRBD2 (6 bases). Trimming took off 4 bases at V and 1 base at J, with 12 bases between the two ends. CDR1 is SGHRS and CDR2 is YFSETQ in the germline V gene. This CDR3 is built from 14 residues. The CDR3 coding sequence is TGCGCCAGCAGCAGTACTAGCAATTCCTACGAGCAGTACTTC. Its translation: CASSSTSNSYEQYF. The full variable domain, with the rest looked up from reference TRBV5-1 and TRBJ2-7, is KAGVTQTPRYLIKTRGQQVTLSCSPISGHRSVSWYQQTPGQGLQFLFEYFSETQRNKGNFPGRFSGRQFSNSRSEMNVSTLELGDSALYLCASSSTSNSYEQYFGPGTRLTVT.

The chain recombines TRBV5-4 with TRBJ2-1, with no clear D. Trimming removed 1 base from V and 12 bases from J, with 14 bases in between. This CDR3 is 13 amino acids long. In germline, CDR1 is SGHNT, CDR2 YYREEE (reference sequence). The CDR3 loop reads CASSLSSGVGQFF. Written as DNA, the CDR3 is TGTGCCAGCAGCTTGTCGAGTGGAGTAGGGCAGTTCTTC. The whole variable domain, filled in from reference TRBV5-4 and TRBJ2-1, reads ETGVTQSPTHLIKTRGQQVTLRCSSQSGHNTVSWYQQALGQGPQFIFQYYREEENGRGNFPPRFSGLQFPNYSSELNVNALELDDSALYLCASSLSSGVGQFFGPGTRLTVL.

The chain recombines TRBV5-1 with TRBJ2-1; 11 nucleotides align to TRBD2. Germline CDR1 is SGHRS and CDR2 is YFSETQ. The CDR3 totals 14 residues. The ends lost 5 bases at V and 5 bases at J; junction bases unmatched: 3. The CDR3, as DNA: TGCGCCAGCAGTGGGACTAGCGGCAACAATGAGCAGTTCTTC. It is translated as CASSGTSGNNEQFF.

This chain connects TRBV5-1 to TRBJ1-3, with D perhaps matching TRBD1 (6 bases). The CDR3 has 13 amino acids. V dropped 1 base and J dropped 7 bases, with 9 bases sitting between them. In germline, CDR1 is SGHRS, CDR2 YFSETQ. The CDR3 spells CASSLTGLNTIYF. The CDR3 DNA follows: TGCGCCAGCAGCTTGACAGGGTTGAACACCATATATTTT.

This sequence joins TRBV21-1 and TRBJ2-1; the listed D gene, TRBD1, was not tested against the DNA. TRBV21-1 is flagged as a pseudogene. This CDR3 has 15 amino acids. This chain's CDR3 is CASSFNSQGYNEQFF. The CDR3, as DNA: TGTGCCAGCAGCTTCAACTCTCAGGGGTACAATGAGCAGTTCTTC.

The chain recombines TRBV5-1 with TRBJ2-5; 9 nucleotides agree with TRBD1. The CDR3 is made up of 13 amino acids. With 7 bases clipped from V and 3 bases from J, the junction kept 4 bases outside the gene matches. Germline-derived CDR1 and CDR2 are SGHRS and YFSETQ. CDR3 sequence reads: CASRGTGKETQYF. CDR3 sequence (DNA): TGCGCCAGCCGGGGGACAGGGAAAGAGACCCAGTACTTC.

This rearrangement joins TRBV5-8 to TRBJ1-5; no firm D call. Germline loops: CDR1 SGHTS, CDR2 YDEGEE. Trimming stripped 4 bases from V and 2 bases from J, with 13 bases between. This CDR3 comprises 15 residues. CDR3 region: CASSPRAFGNQPQHF. DNA for the CDR3: TGTGCCAGCAGCCCGAGGGCATTTGGCAATCAGCCCCAGCATTTT. The full variable domain, in which reference TRBV5-8 and TRBJ1-5 provide the parts outside the CDR3, is EAGVTQSPTHLIKTRGQQATLRCSPISGHTSVYWYQQALGLGLQFLLWYDEGEERNRGNFPPRFSGRQFPNYSSELNVNALELEDSALYLCASSPRAFGNQPQHFGDGTRLSIL.

The chain has TRBV7-8 and TRBJ1-5; 7 nucleotides line up with TRBD1. The CDR3 loop spans 15 amino acids. Germline V CDR1 and CDR2: SGHVS, FQNEAQ. J was trimmed by 1 base and V by 6 bases; bases with no gene match: 6. For the CDR3, the DNA is TGTGCCAGCAGACGGGACAGAATAAGCAATCAGCCCCAGCATTTT. It is translated as CASRRDRISNQPQHF.

The V call is TRBV9, the J call TRBJ2-3; no clear D. The V gene lost 4 bases and the J gene lost 0 bases, with 9 bases spanning the gap. Germline V gene data show CDR1 as SGDLS and CDR2 as YYNGEE. The CDR3 loop spans 14 amino acids. The CDR3 sequence is CASSSQFSTDTQYF. CDR3 in DNA: TGTGCCAGCAGCTCCCAATTTAGCACAGATACGCAGTATTTT.

This chain uses TRBV2 with TRBJ2-1; TRBD2 matches 9 bases. Germline loops: CDR1 SNHLY, CDR2 FYNNEI. The CDR3 consists of 16 residues. The V gene end was trimmed by 2 bases and the J gene end by 4 bases; junction bases not matched to a gene: 6. CDR3 protein: CASSELAGGPYNEQFF. The CDR3, as DNA: TGTGCCAGCAGTGAATTGGCGGGAGGGCCATACAATGAGCAGTTCTTC.

This rearrangement joins TRBV18 to TRBJ2-7; tentatively, D is TRBD2 (5 bases). Trimming cost V 3 bases and J 3 bases, with 6 bases left between them. CDR3 length: 12 amino acids. Germline CDR1 is KGHSH and CDR2 is LQKENI. This chain's CDR3 is CASSPGGYEQYF. Written as DNA, the CDR3 is TGTGCCAGCTCACCTGGAGGCTACGAGCAGTACTTC.

The chain employs TRBV4-2 and TRBJ2-7; 7 bases align to TRBD2. Trimming removed 7 bases from V and 4 bases from J; junction bases left unmatched: 13. CDR1 and CDR2 from the germline V gene are LGHNA and YNFKEQ. This CDR3 is 15 amino acids long. The CDR3 DNA reads TGTGCCAGCAACTCAATGGCGGGAGAGTCGTACGAGCAGTACTTC. Translated: CASNSMAGESYEQYF.